This TCR beta chain was found in a study of T cell responses to AZD1222 COVID-19 vaccine. V lost 0 bases to trimming and J lost 7 bases, with 7 bases between them. From germline, CDR1 is MNHNS and CDR2 SASEGT. The CDR3 runs to 12 residues. TCRdb's copy holds only in-frame clones and misses some; the assay was immunoSEQ multiplex PCR. The table records roughly 100,000 clones, around nine tenths of them present only once. The J gene is TRBJ2-7, the V gene TRBV6-1; D may be TRBD1 (6 bases). The source material was peripheral blood, sampled on day 0 of AZD1222 vaccination. This TCR derives from an adult in good health. The CDR3 loop is CASSEAGGEQYF. CDR3 DNA sequence: TGTGCCAGCAGTGAAGCAGGGGGAGAGCAGTACTTC.